This TCR beta chain is drawn from a study of T cell responses to AZD1222 COVID-19 vaccine. Study outcomes and limitations: Of the AZD1222 recipients, only 5 to 7 were seropositive at baseline. Repertoires were sampled only after the peak T cell response.

Between the trimmed V and J ends, which lost 0 bases and 7 bases, there was a span of 10 bases. Per germline, CDR1 LGHNA and CDR2 YSLEER. The CDR3 has 15 amino acids. Clones were read by immunoSEQ multiplex PCR, and TCRdb kept only the in-frame ones, dropping some. The table has some 130,000 clones, 65% to 90% seen once. Regarding this clone: Its antigen remains unidentified.

The specimen comprised peripheral blood, sampled 28 days after the second dose of the MenACWY control vaccine. V is TRBV4-3 and J is TRBJ1-6; D is unclear. The receptor comes from an adult who received the MenACWY meningococcal vaccine as a control. In DNA, the CDR3 is TGCGCCAGCAGCCAAGATGCCGAGTTCAATTCACCCCTCCACTTT. Translation gives CASSQDAEFNSPLHF.